This T cell receptor beta chain was captured by sequencing in a study of blood T cells in healthy people across ages. Study outcomes and limitations: The percentage of naive T cells correlated strongly with TCR beta diversity. Total diversity from one million sequenced T cells was likely underestimated.

The CDR3 length is 14 residues. Losses at the gene ends were 4 bases for V and 4 bases for J; bases not matched to a gene: 7. Germline V gene lookup returns CDR1 SGHRS and CDR2 YFSETQ. Then a second PCR, running about 6 to 12 cycles, was carried out with a sample-barcoded 5' primer and a J-beta primer mix. Each CDR3 protein gets one entry after TCRdb re-called the 5' RACE reads with MiXCR. This table holds 650,000 to 900,000 distinct CDR3 sequences, under 80% found once. Worth noting for this clonotype: Its specificity is unknown.

The chain uses TRBV5-1 and TRBJ1-2; 7 nucleotides align to TRBD1. Sequences were obtained from blood. The sequence derives from a man aged 25-45 years in good health. The DNA for the CDR3 is TGCGCCAGCAGCCAAGGGGACAGCACCTATGGCTACACCTTC. Its protein product is CASSQGDSTYGYTF.